This T cell receptor (beta chain) was captured in a study of cytomegalovirus exposure and HLA in healthy donors. General study findings and limits: Donor immune exposure was known only as CMV serostatus.

As concerns this clone: No antigen is known for it.

Germline V gives CDR1 MDHEN, CDR2 SYDVKM. The germline V and J ends were trimmed by 5 bases and 7 bases, with 11 bases remaining between them. The CDR3 is 12 residues long. The PCR employed 60 Vbeta primers together with 13 Jbeta primers. Sequenced by immunoSEQ multiplex PCR; TCRdb stores in-frame clones only, minus some. The sample shows under 200,000 clones, more than 75% of them seen only once. The sequenced material came from PBMCs. The clonotype originates from a girl aged 2-10 years in good health and CMV-seropositive. The chain recombines TRBV28 with TRBJ2-5; D is ambiguous. The CDR3 reads CASSGRLGTQYF. CDR3 bases: TGTGCCAGCAGTGGCCGACTGGGGACCCAGTACTTC.